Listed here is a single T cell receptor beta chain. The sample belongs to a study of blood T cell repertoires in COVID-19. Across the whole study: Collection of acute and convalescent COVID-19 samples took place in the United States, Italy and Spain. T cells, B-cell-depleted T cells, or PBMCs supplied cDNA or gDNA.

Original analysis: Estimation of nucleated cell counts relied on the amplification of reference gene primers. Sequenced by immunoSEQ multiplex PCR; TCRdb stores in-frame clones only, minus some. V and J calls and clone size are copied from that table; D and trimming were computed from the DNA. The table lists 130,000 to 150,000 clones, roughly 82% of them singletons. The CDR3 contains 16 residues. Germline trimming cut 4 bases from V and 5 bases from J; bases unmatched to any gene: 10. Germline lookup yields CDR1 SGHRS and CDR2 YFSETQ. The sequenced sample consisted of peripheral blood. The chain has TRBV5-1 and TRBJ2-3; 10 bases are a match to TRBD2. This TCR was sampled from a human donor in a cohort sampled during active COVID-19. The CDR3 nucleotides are TGCGCCAGCAGCCCAATGAGCGGGGGGGCCGGAGATACGCAGTATTTT. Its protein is CASSPMSGGAGDTQYF.